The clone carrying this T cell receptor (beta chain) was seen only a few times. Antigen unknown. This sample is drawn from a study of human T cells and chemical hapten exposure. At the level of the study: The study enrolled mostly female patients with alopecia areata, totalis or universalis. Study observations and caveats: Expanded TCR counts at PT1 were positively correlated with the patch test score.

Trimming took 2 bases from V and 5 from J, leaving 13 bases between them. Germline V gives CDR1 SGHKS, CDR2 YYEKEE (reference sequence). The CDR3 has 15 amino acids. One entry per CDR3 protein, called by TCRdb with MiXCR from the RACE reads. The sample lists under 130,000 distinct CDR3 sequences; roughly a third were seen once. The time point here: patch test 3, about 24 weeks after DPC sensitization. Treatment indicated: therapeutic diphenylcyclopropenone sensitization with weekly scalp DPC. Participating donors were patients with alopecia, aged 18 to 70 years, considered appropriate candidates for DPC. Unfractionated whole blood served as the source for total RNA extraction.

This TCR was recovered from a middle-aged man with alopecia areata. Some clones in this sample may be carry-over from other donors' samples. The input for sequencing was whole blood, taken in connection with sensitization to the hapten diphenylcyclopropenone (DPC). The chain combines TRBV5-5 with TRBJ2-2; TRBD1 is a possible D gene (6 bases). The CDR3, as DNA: TGTGCCAGCAGCTTAGGCATAAGGGGGACCGGGGAGCTGTTTTTT. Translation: CASSLGIRGTGELFF.